A selection of T cell receptor beta chains follows, all from one sample in a study of T cells after yellow fever vaccination. TCRdb processed the 5' RACE reads anew with MiXCR; each CDR3 protein has one entry. This table holds hundreds of thousands of distinct CDR3 sequences, around 21% found once. Sample: PBMCs, taken 15 days after the yellow fever booster vaccination. The source is a man younger than 45 who received the YFV17D yellow fever vaccine. CDR3s include the opening cysteine and the closing phenylalanine or tryptophan. The D gene is left open where the match is weak. Clone size appears in some rows only: once, few, many, or a class for an expanded clone.

d_call j_call v_call clone_size cdr3_aa cdr3_nt
NA TRBJ2-2 TRBV12-3/TRBV12-4 NA CASSLSPRNPRELFF TGTGCCAGCAGTCTCTCACCTAGGAATCCCCGGGAGCTGTTTTTT
NA TRBJ2-5 TRBV23-1 NA CASSLWGTTKRETQYF TGCGCCAGCAGCTTATGGGGGACCACGAAGAGGGAGACCCAGTACTTC
TRBD1 TRBJ1-1 TRBV27 few CASSYDRANTEAFF TGTGCCAGCAGTTACGACAGGGCAAACACTGAAGCTTTCTTT
NA TRBJ1-5 TRBV10-3 NA CAISEDRPDLGNQPQHF TGTGCCATCAGTGAAGATAGACCCGACCTAGGCAATCAGCCCCAGCATTTT
NA TRBJ2-5 TRBV25-1 NA CASSEVEGGSETQYF TGTGCCAGCAGTGAGGTTGAGGGGGGATCGGAGACCCAGTACTTC
TRBD2 TRBJ2-1 TRBV2 NA CATRELAGAYNEQFF TGTGCCACACGAGAGCTTGCGGGAGCGTACAATGAGCAGTTCTTC
NA TRBJ2-1 TRBV6-2/TRBV6-3 few CASSLTGLRSGGEQFF TGTGCCAGCAGTTTAACGGGCCTTCGGTCCGGGGGTGAGCAGTTCTTC
TRBD2 TRBJ2-1 TRBV4-3 NA CASSQAGTNNNEQFF TGCGCCAGCAGCCAAGCAGGGACTAACAACAATGAGCAGTTCTTC
TRBD2 TRBJ2-1 TRBV6-2/TRBV6-3 NA CATLPGLADKSSYNEQFF TGTGCCACCCTGCCGGGACTAGCGGATAAGAGCTCCTACAATGAGCAGTTCTTC
NA TRBJ2-7 TRBV7-9 few CASSSGASSGQYF TGTGCCAGCAGCTCGGGAGCTAGCTCGGGGCAGTACTTC
NA TRBJ2-2 TRBV10-3 NA CAVAPEAYTGELFF TGTGCCGTCGCCCCGGAGGCCTACACCGGGGAGCTGTTTTTT
NA TRBJ1-2 TRBV20-1 many CSARDESRGLYGYTF TGCAGTGCTAGAGATGAAAGCAGGGGTCTCTATGGCTACACCTTC
NA TRBJ1-1 TRBV19 few CASRNIGNTEAFF TGTGCCAGTAGAAACATCGGGAACACTGAAGCTTTCTTT
NA TRBJ2-1 TRBV20-1 NA CSANRVPSYNEQFF TGCAGTGCTAATCGAGTGCCCTCCTACAATGAGCAGTTCTTC
NA TRBJ1-5 TRBV7-2 few CASSRGGDNQPQHF TGTGCCAGCAGCCGAGGTGGGGATAATCAGCCCCAGCATTTT
NA TRBJ2-3 TRBV15 NA CATSRDRGEYTQYF TGTGCCACCAGCAGAGATCGCGGGGAGTATACGCAGTATTTT
NA TRBJ2-2 TRBV15 few CATSRDIGTGELFF TGTGCCACCAGCAGAGATATAGGGACCGGGGAGCTGTTTTTT
NA TRBJ2-5 TRBV5-4 few CASSFPKLETQYF TGTGCCAGCAGCTTCCCTAAGTTGGAGACCCAGTACTTC
NA TRBJ1-6 TRBV7-9 NA CASSPEVRENSPLHF TGTGCCAGCAGCCCAGAGGTCAGGGAGAATTCACCCCTCCACTTT
NA TRBJ1-2 TRBV29-1 few CSVAGPAGPYGYTF TGCAGCGTTGCGGGCCCGGCAGGGCCATATGGCTACACCTTC
NA TRBJ2-1 TRBV5-1 NA CASSLFGQLGMGRNEQFF TGCGCCAGCAGCTTGTTCGGACAACTCGGAATGGGGCGCAATGAGCAGTTCTTC
NA TRBJ1-4 TRBV6-6 NA CASMMALGEKLFF TGTGCCAGCATGATGGCTCTCGGCGAAAAACTGTTTTTT
NA TRBJ2-1 TRBV20-1 NA CSASGVNYNEQFF TGCAGTGCTAGCGGAGTGAATTACAATGAGCAGTTCTTC
NA TRBJ2-3 TRBV5-1 NA CASRLGVTDTQYF TGCGCCAGCAGACTAGGAGTAACAGATACGCAGTATTTT
NA TRBJ2-7 TRBV27 NA CASSPGDQTYEQYF TGTGCCAGCAGTCCTGGGGACCAAACCTACGAGCAGTACTTC
NA TRBJ2-3 TRBV5-6 NA CASRPPGGDSDTQYF TGTGCCAGCAGACCGCCCGGGGGCGACTCAGATACGCAGTATTTT
NA TRBJ2-7 TRBV5-6 NA CASSSAGVEQYF TGTGCCAGCAGCTCCGCAGGGGTCGAGCAGTACTTC
TRBD1 TRBJ2-7 TRBV29-1 few CSVTGQEVLKQYF TGCAGCGTTACGGGACAGGAGGTTCTGAAGCAGTACTTC
NA TRBJ1-1 TRBV12-3/TRBV12-4 NA CASILDSLTTEAFF TGTGCCAGCATCCTGGACAGTTTGACCACTGAAGCTTTCTTT
NA TRBJ2-3 TRBV20-1 few CSARRSGTDTQYF TGCAGTGCTAGAAGGTCTGGCACAGATACGCAGTATTTT
NA TRBJ2-2 TRBV12-3/TRBV12-4 NA CASSAWKGRTGELFF TGTGCCAGCAGTGCCTGGAAGGGTCGCACCGGGGAGCTGTTTTTT
TRBD1 TRBJ2-2 TRBV14 few CASSTRQGDTGELFF TGTGCCAGCAGCACCCGACAGGGTGACACCGGGGAGCTGTTTTTT
TRBD2 TRBJ2-3 TRBV9 NA CASSAGMTSGTHTQYF TGTGCCAGCAGCGCCGGAATGACTAGCGGCACACATACGCAGTATTTT
NA TRBJ2-2 TRBV5-6 NA CASSLETYSTGELFF TGTGCCAGCAGCTTGGAGACATATTCCACCGGGGAGCTGTTTTTT
TRBD2 TRBJ2-1 TRBV20-1 few CSARPAGVRNEQFF TGCAGTGCTAGGCCAGCGGGAGTTCGGAATGAGCAGTTCTTC
NA TRBJ2-5 TRBV24-1 NA CATSDFTGTEETQYF TGTGCCACCAGTGATTTCACCGGGACGGAAGAGACCCAGTACTTC
NA TRBJ1-2 TRBV20-1 few CSLLWGDGYTF TGCAGTCTCCTATGGGGGGACGGCTACACCTTC
TRBD1 TRBJ2-5 TRBV12-3/TRBV12-4 few CASRLQGVGTQYF TGTGCCAGCAGGTTACAGGGGGTTGGGACCCAGTACTTC
TRBD1 TRBJ2-7 TRBV3-1 NA CASSPGQGAEWYEQYF TGTGCCAGCAGCCCCGGACAGGGAGCGGAATGGTACGAGCAGTACTTC
TRBD2 TRBJ2-5 TRBV7-2 once CASSFSGLADQYF TGTGCCAGCAGCTTTTCGGGACTAGCGGACCAGTACTTT
NA TRBJ1-4 TRBV5-1 NA CSSSLGGRGEEKLFF TGCTCCAGCAGCTTGGGAGGCAGGGGAGAAGAAAAACTGTTTTTT
NA TRBJ1-2 TRBV4-3 few CASSRGVESYGYTF TGCGCCAGCAGCCGCGGGGTGGAAAGCTATGGCTACACCTTC